Shown below are 23 T cell receptor beta chains from a single sample sequenced in a study of Ad26.COV2.S vaccination and SARS-CoV-2 variants. Described treatment: roughly 19 received Ad26.COV2.S at low or high dose, single or two shots; about 5 received placebo; per-sample allocation not given. The investigators took samples on day 63 after the first vaccine or placebo injection. Profiling relied on immunoSEQ multiplex PCR, and the TCRdb table lists in-frame clones only, not all of them. In the table there are over 400,000 clones, roughly nine tenths of which are singletons. The sample was peripheral blood, taken in a trial of Ad26.COV2.S vaccine versus placebo. The receptors here all came from a person aged 18 to 59 who received the Ad26.COV2.S COVID-19 vaccine or a placebo.

This clone was counted a single time. The V gene is TRBV4-3, the J gene TRBJ2-1; 7 nucleotides match TRBD2. Germline loops: CDR1 LGHNA, CDR2 YSLEER. V shed 0 bases, J shed 5 bases, and the junction held 7 bases outside the gene matches. CDR3 size: 16 residues. The CDR3 is CASSQDPIGRDNEQFF. CDR3 coding DNA: TGCGCCAGCAGCCAAGACCCGATAGGGAGGGACAATGAGCAGTTCTTC.

The rearrangement joins TRBV5-6 to TRBJ1-5; D not certain. Germline lookup yields CDR1 SGHDT and CDR2 YYEEEE. The V end lost 0 bases, the J end lost 9 bases, and 10 bases lay between the germline ends. CDR3 size: 13 residues. The CDR3 loop is CASSLAAGPPQHF. For the CDR3, the DNA is TGTGCCAGCAGCTTGGCCGCGGGTCCGCCCCAGCATTTT.

The V gene is TRBV2, the J gene TRBJ2-2; D ambiguous. The V end was cut by 8 bases, the J end by 6 bases, with 7 bases between. The CDR3 extends over 11 amino acids. Germline values: CDR1 SNHLY, CDR2 FYNNEI. For the CDR3, the DNA is TGTGCCAGCTCATTCGCCGGGGAGCTGTTTTTT. Amino acid sequence: CASSFAGELFF.

The rearrangement links TRBV6-6 to TRBJ1-5; tentatively, D is TRBD1 (5 bases). The length of the CDR3 is 14 residues. Per the germline V gene, CDR1 is MNHNY and CDR2 is SVGAGI (reference sequence). V was shortened by 6 bases and J by 7 bases, with 16 bases between the two germline ends. The CDR3 coding sequence is TGTGCCAGCAGCCACCGGGGGGGTCTACAGCCCCAGCATTTT. It is translated as CASSHRGGLQPQHF.

The genes are TRBV3-1 (or the pseudogene TRBV3-2) and TRBJ2-3; 11 bases match TRBD2. Per the germline V gene, CDR1 is LGHDT and CDR2 is YNNKEL (reference sequence). The CDR3 spans 19 residues. Unmatched junction bases numbered 9, after V lost 1 base and J lost 0 bases. CDR3 sequence reads: CASSQGVAGGISSTDTQYF. The CDR3 DNA is TGTGCCAGCAGCCAAGGGGTAGCGGGAGGGATATCTAGCACAGATACGCAGTATTTT.

The chain links TRBV30 to TRBJ1-4; D possibly corresponds to TRBD1 (5 bases). The CDR3 sequence is 15 residues long. Germline values: CDR1 GTSNPN, CDR2 SVGIG (reference sequence). The germline V and J ends were trimmed by 0 bases and 5 bases, with 13 bases remaining between them. The CDR3 spells CAWSVQQGRNEKLFF. The DNA of the CDR3 is TGTGCCTGGAGTGTACAGCAGGGAAGGAATGAAAAACTGTTTTTT.

In this sample, this clone turned up a few times. This rearrangement joins TRBV4-2 to TRBJ1-3, with D maybe TRBD1 (5 bases). The CDR3 extends over 18 amino acids. Trimming left V 2 bases short and J 3 bases short, with 20 bases between. Germline V lookup: CDR1 LGHNA, CDR2 YNFKEQ. CDR3 loop: CASSQSVPREEGGNTIYF. The CDR3 DNA reads as TGTGCCAGCAGCCAATCTGTCCCCAGGGAAGAAGGTGGAAACACCATATATTTT.

This clone was detected only a few times. V usage is TRBV7-9 and J usage is TRBJ2-7; a possible D gene is TRBD2 (5 bases). Germline V gene lookup returns CDR1 SEHNR and CDR2 FQNEAQ (reference sequence). CDR3 length: 12 residues. The CDR3 nucleotides are TGTGCCAGCAGCCTAGCCTCTCTCGAGCAGTACGTC. It translates to CASSLASLEQYV.

This sequence joins TRBV2 and TRBJ1-2; 7 positions agree with TRBD1. J gave up 4 bases and V 2 bases, and 4 bases lay outside the gene matches. CDR3 size: 14 residues. Looked up from germline, CDR1 is SNHLY and CDR2 is FYNNEI. The CDR3 sequence is CASSESDRVYGYTF. CDR3 DNA sequence: TGTGCCAGCAGTGAATCCGACAGGGTCTATGGCTACACCTTC.

This chain joins TRBV9 and TRBJ1-6; 9 bases are shared with TRBD1. After removal of 3 bases from V and 4 bases from J, the junction contained 5 bases not matched to a gene. The CDR3 extends over 16 amino acids. Germline V CDR1 and CDR2: SGDLS, YYNGEE. CDR3 loop: CASSDRDRAYNSPLHF. DNA for the CDR3: TGTGCCAGCAGCGACCGGGACAGGGCGTATAATTCACCCCTCCACTTT. Supplemented by reference TRBV9 and TRBJ1-6, the full variable domain reads DSGVTQTPKHLITATGQRVTLRCSPRSGDLSVYWYQQSLDQGLQFLIQYYNGEERAKGNILERFSAQQFPDLHSELNLSSLELGDSALYFCASSDRDRAYNSPLHFGNGTRLTVT.

The rearrangement joins TRBV5-1 to TRBJ1-4; 10 nucleotides match TRBD1. Germline values: CDR1 SGHRS, CDR2 YFSETQ. V shed 4 bases, J shed 4 bases, and the junction held 4 bases outside the gene matches. The CDR3 has 15 residues. The CDR3 coding sequence is TGCGCCAGCAGCATCCGGGACAGGGGTAATGAAAAACTGTTTTTT. Its protein is CASSIRDRGNEKLFF.

This clone appeared a single time. V gene TRBV5-6 combines with J gene TRBJ2-1, with no clear D. The CDR3 is made up of 14 amino acids. Trimming shortened V by 1 base and J by 6 bases, and 11 bases separated the two germline ends. Germline CDR1 SGHDT, CDR2 YYEEEE. CDR3 amino acids: CASSLPDLVNEQFF. The CDR3 bases are TGTGCCAGCAGCTTGCCGGATTTGGTCAATGAGCAGTTCTTC.

This chain's CDR3 is CASSVDHYNEQFF. The CDR3 nucleotides are TGCGCCAGCAGCGTGGACCATTACAATGAGCAGTTCTTC. V and J are TRBV5-1 and TRBJ2-1; unclear D gene. Looked up from germline, CDR1 is SGHRS and CDR2 is YFSETQ. This CDR3 has 13 residues. Trimming left V 4 bases short and J 4 bases short, with 9 bases between. Full variable domain (outside the CDR3, taken from reference TRBV5-1 and TRBJ2-1): KAGVTQTPRYLIKTRGQQVTLSCSPISGHRSVSWYQQTPGQGLQFLFEYFSETQRNKGNFPGRFSGRQFSNSRSEMNVSTLELGDSALYLCASSVDHYNEQFFGPGTRLTVL.

The gene calls are TRBV29-1 and TRBJ1-2, with D unclear. The CDR3 has 13 amino acids. CDR1 is SQVTM and CDR2 is ANQGSEA in the germline V gene. Here the CDR3 DNA reads TGCAGTGCTAGTGGTCGATCTAACTATGGCTACACCTTC. Encoded protein: CSASGRSNYGYTF.

The J gene is TRBJ2-7, the V gene TRBV30; TRBD2 matches 9 bases. V gave up 1 base and J gave up 2 bases; unmatched junction bases: 6. This CDR3 spans 15 amino acids. In germline, CDR1 is GTSNPN, CDR2 SVGIG (reference sequence). CDR3 amino acids: CAWSGLAVTAYEQYF. In DNA form, the CDR3 reads TGTGCCTGGAGTGGACTAGCGGTTACAGCCTACGAGCAGTACTTC.

The rearrangement uses TRBV7-3 and TRBJ2-5; D gene unclear. The CDR3 contains 13 residues. From germline, CDR1 is SGHTA and CDR2 FQGTGA. V was cut by 4 bases and J by 5 bases, with 11 bases left in between. CDR3: CASSYNREETQYF. CDR3 DNA sequence: TGTGCCAGCAGCTACAACCGCGAGGAGACCCAGTACTTC. The entire variable domain, with the rest obtained from reference TRBV7-3 and TRBJ2-5, is as follows: GAGVSQTPSNKVTEKGKYVELRCDPISGHTALYWYRQSLGQGPEFLIYFQGTGAADDSGLPNDRFFAVRPEGSVSTLKIQRTERGDSAVYLCASSYNREETQYFGPGTRLLVL.

This clone was picked up a small number of times. The CDR3 sequence: CARSSDMGNQPQHF. DNA of the CDR3: TGTGCCAGAAGCTCTGACATGGGCAATCAGCCCCAGCATTTT. The V and J genes are TRBV5-3 and TRBJ1-5; D call uncertain. TRBV5-3 is assigned to the ORF class and has an uncertain function. The V gene lost 3 bases and the J gene lost 2 bases, with 9 bases spanning the gap. This CDR3 has 14 residues.

Only a few counts were recorded for this clone. J is TRBJ2-5 and V is TRBV11-1; TRBD1 agrees at 7 bases. The CDR3 is made up of 14 amino acids. After removal of 6 bases from V and 1 base from J, the junction contained 5 bases not matched to a gene. Germline CDR1 reads SGHAT; CDR2 reads FQDESV (reference sequence). CDR3 protein: CASSTGARQETQYF. Here the CDR3 DNA reads TGTGCCAGCAGTACAGGGGCGCGCCAAGAGACCCAGTACTTC.

V gene TRBV4-1 combines with J gene TRBJ1-5, with D perhaps matching TRBD1 (5 bases). The CDR3 loop spans 15 amino acids. Trimming left V 4 bases short and J 6 bases short, with 16 bases between. Per the germline V gene, CDR1 is MGHRA and CDR2 is YSYEKL. CDR3 region: CASSPRAGSGQPQHF. In nucleotides, the CDR3 is TGCGCCAGCAGCCCCAGGGCTGGGTCAGGTCAGCCCCAGCATTTT.

The J gene is TRBJ2-3, the V gene TRBV15; tentative D call: TRBD2 (5 bases). This CDR3 has 16 amino acids. Looked up from germline, CDR1 is LNHNV and CDR2 is YYDKDF (reference sequence). Between the trimmed V and J ends, which lost 3 bases and 1 base, there was a span of 14 bases. The CDR3 nucleotides are TGTGCCACCAGCAGCCCCGCCCTAGCCGGCACAGATACGCAGTATTTT. This gives the protein CATSSPALAGTDTQYF. Combining the CDR3 with reference TRBV15 and TRBJ2-3 gives the whole variable domain DAMVIQNPRYQVTQFGKPVTLSCSQTLNHNVMYWYQQKSSQAPKLLFHYYDKDFNNEADTPDNFQSRRPNTSFCFLDIRSPGLGDTAMYLCATSSPALAGTDTQYFGPGTRLTVL.

This chain connects TRBV11-3 to TRBJ2-3; 8 bases match TRBD2. Trimming removed 1 base from V and 1 base from J; junction bases left unmatched: 10. CDR1 SGHNT and CDR2 YENEEA come from the germline V gene. This CDR3 is built from 18 residues. CDR3 protein: CASSLGWGLTSGTDTQYF. The CDR3 DNA reads as TGTGCCAGCAGCTTAGGTTGGGGGTTGACTAGCGGCACAGATACGCAGTATTTT. Together with reference TRBV11-3 and TRBJ2-3, the CDR3 gives the full variable domain: EAGVVQSPRYKIIEKKQPVAFWCNPISGHNTLYWYLQNLGQGPELLIRYENEEAVDDSQLPKDRFSAERLKGVDSTLKIQPAELGDSAVYLCASSLGWGLTSGTDTQYFGPGTRLTVL.

This rearrangement joins TRBV4-3 to TRBJ1-4; D is perhaps TRBD1 (5 bases). Germline V CDR1 and CDR2: LGHNA, YSLEER. The CDR3 length is 16 residues. The V end lost 4 bases, the J end lost 6 bases, and 18 bases lay between the germline ends. The CDR3 loop reads CASSLEGGWTYEKLFF. The CDR3 coding sequence is TGCGCCAGCAGCCTAGAGGGAGGGTGGACATATGAAAAACTGTTTTTT.

The chain joins TRBV5-1 to TRBJ1-2, with TRBD1 matching 7 bases. Germline lookup yields CDR1 SGHRS and CDR2 YFSETQ. The CDR3 totals 16 residues. The V segment lost 0 bases and the J segment 3 bases; nucleotides outside the gene matches: 8. The CDR3 nucleotides are TGCGCCAGCAGCTTGGATGGCCGAGGGACAGACTATGGCTACACCTTC. This sequence encodes CASSLDGRGTDYGYTF. Full variable domain (rest looked up from reference TRBV5-1 and TRBJ1-2): KAGVTQTPRYLIKTRGQQVTLSCSPISGHRSVSWYQQTPGQGLQFLFEYFSETQRNKGNFPGRFSGRQFSNSRSEMNVSTLELGDSALYLCASSLDGRGTDYGYTFGSGTRLTVV.